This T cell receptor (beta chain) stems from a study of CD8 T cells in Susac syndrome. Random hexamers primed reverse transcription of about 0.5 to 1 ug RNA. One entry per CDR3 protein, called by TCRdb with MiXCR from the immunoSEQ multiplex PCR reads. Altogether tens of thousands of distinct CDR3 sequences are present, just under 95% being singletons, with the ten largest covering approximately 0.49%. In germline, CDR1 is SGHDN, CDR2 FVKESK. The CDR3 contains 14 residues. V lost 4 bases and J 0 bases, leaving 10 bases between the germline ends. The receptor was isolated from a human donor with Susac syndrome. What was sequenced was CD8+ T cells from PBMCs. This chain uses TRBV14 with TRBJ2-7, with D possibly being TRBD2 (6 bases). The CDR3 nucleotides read TGTGCCAGCAGCCTAGCGGCCAGCTCCTACGAGCAGTACTTC. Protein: CASSLAASSYEQYF.